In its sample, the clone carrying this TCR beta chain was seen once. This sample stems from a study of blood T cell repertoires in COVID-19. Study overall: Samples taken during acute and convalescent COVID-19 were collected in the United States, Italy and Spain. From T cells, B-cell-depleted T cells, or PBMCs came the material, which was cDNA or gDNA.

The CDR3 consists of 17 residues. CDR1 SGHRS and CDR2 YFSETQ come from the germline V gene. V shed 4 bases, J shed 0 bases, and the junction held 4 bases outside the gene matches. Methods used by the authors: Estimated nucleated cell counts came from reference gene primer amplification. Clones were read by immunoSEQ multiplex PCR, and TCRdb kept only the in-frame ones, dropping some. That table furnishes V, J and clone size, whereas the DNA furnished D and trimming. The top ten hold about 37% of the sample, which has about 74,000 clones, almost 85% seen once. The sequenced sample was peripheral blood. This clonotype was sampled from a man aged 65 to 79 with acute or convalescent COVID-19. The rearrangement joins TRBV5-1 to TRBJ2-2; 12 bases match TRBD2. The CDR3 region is CASSTRLAGANTGELFF. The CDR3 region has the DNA TGCGCCAGCAGCACCCGACTAGCGGGAGCGAACACCGGGGAGCTGTTTTTT.